The T cell receptor (beta chain) described here comes from a study of T-cell reconstitution after alpha-beta-depleted transplantation in children. TCRbeta library construction was performed incorporating unique molecular identifiers. TCRdb processed the PCR reads anew with MiXCR; each CDR3 protein has one entry. This sample has around 580,000 distinct CDR3 sequences, with 23% found just once. This clonotype came up many times. Its antigen is unknown. Findings of the study overall: At one year after transplant, newly produced T cells mostly accounted for T-cell counts and diversity.

The germline gives CDR1 KGHSH, CDR2 LQKENI. This CDR3 comprises 14 residues. J gave up 10 bases and V 0 bases, and 2 bases lay outside the gene matches. Sample: PBMCs, mostly from graft donor cells, taken 360 days after TCRalphabeta/CD19-depleted stem cell transplant. The chain uses TRBV18 and TRBJ1-6, with TRBD1 identical over 8 bases. The sequence was collected from a boy under two years old who had a stem cell transplant for acute myeloid leukemia, so the T cells may come from the graft donor. CDR3: CASSPPDRESPLHF. The CDR3 coding sequence is TGTGCCAGCTCACCACCGGACAGGGAGTCACCCCTCCACTTT.